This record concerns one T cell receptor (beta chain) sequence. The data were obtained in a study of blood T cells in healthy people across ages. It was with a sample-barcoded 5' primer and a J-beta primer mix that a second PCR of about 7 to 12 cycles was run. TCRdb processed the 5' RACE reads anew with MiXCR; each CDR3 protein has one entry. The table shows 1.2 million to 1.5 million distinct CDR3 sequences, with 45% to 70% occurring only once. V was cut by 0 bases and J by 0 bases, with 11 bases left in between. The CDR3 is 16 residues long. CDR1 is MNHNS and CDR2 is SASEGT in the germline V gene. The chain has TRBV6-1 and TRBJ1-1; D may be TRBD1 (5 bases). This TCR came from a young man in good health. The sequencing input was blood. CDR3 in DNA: TGTGCCAGCAGTGAAGCGCCAGGGACTATGAACACTGAAGCTTTCTTT. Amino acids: CASSEAPGTMNTEAFF.